This T cell receptor (beta chain) is from a study of T cell responses to AZD1222 COVID-19 vaccine. Assay used: immunoSEQ multiplex PCR; TCRdb lists only in-frame clones, some missing. Of under 20,000 clones detected, 84% appear once; the ten largest clones hold 15% to 20%. In this sample, this clone turned up once. Its antigen is as yet unknown. The CDR3 is 16 residues long. Germline loops: CDR1 SGHNT, CDR2 YENEEA. The ends lost 5 bases at V and 3 bases at J; junction bases unmatched: 6. Study-wide results and caveats: Clonal diversity may have been underestimated in mostly white British donors. Without day 14 samples, only post-peak T cell repertoires were studied.

The clonotype was recovered from an adult who received the AZD1222 COVID-19 vaccine. The J gene is TRBJ1-5, the V gene TRBV11-3; 11 bases map to TRBD1. Sequencing used peripheral blood, obtained 28 days after the second AZD1222 dose. In nucleotides, the CDR3 is TGTGCCAGCAGCATCGGGACAGGGGGAAACAATCAGCCCCAGCATTTT. Its protein is CASSIGTGGNNQPQHF.